These 26 T cell receptor beta chains were sequenced from one sample in a study of human T cells and chemical hapten exposure. Stated time point: healthy volunteer bleed at 2 weeks. The authors' total RNA extraction used unfractionated whole blood. TCRdb re-derived calls from the RACE reads in MiXCR, one entry per CDR3 protein. Among 80,000 to 100,000 distinct CDR3 sequences listed, about 8.6% were seen once. The specimen sequenced was whole blood. Source of these receptors: a female donor in good health. Some clones in this sample may be carry-over from other donors' samples.

In this sample, this clonotype turned up many times. The chain joins TRBV14 to TRBJ2-4; D is possibly TRBD2 (7 bases). CDR3 length: 16 residues. The germline gives CDR1 SGHDN, CDR2 FVKESK. V shed 0 bases and J shed 6 bases, with 15 bases lying between them. The CDR3 is CASSQDRGGSRNIQYF. In nucleotides, the CDR3 is TGTGCCAGCAGCCAAGATAGGGGGGGGAGTAGAAACATTCAGTACTTC.

The CDR3 spells CSVVVGLSSYEQYF. The CDR3 nucleotides are TGCAGCGTTGTTGTGGGCCTAAGCTCCTACGAGCAGTACTTC. V and J are TRBV29-1 and TRBJ2-7; no firm D call. Trimming cost V 4 bases and J 0 bases, with 13 bases left between them. CDR3 length equals 14 residues. Germline loops: CDR1 SQVTM, CDR2 ANQGSEA.

The chain employs TRBV5-1 and TRBJ2-2; TRBD2 matches at 13 bases. CDR1 and CDR2 (germline): SGHRS, YFSETQ. J lost 0 bases, V lost 4 bases, and 3 bases had no gene match. This CDR3 is built from 17 residues. The CDR3 loop is CASSPGTSGTNTGELFF. In nucleotides, the CDR3 is TGCGCCAGCAGCCCCGGGACTAGCGGGACGAACACCGGGGAGCTGTTTTTT.

This clonotype was detected ten times or more. Because the CDR3's place on the DNA is in doubt, the DNA is left out and the CDR3 is given as listed by TCRdb. The chain carries TRBV12-2 and TRBJ2-3; TRBD2, the D gene given by the table, was not confirmed from the DNA. TRBV12-2 is tagged as a pseudogene. With termini counted, the CDR3 has 22 amino acids. The CDR3 sequence is CASRLVAVGARTSGSLTDTQYF.

This clonotype was detected a few times. The chain is built from TRBV28 and TRBJ2-7; weak D call: TRBD1 (5 bases). Germline V CDR1 and CDR2: MDHEN, SYDVKM. The V end was cut by 7 bases, the J end by 6 bases, with 10 bases between. The CDR3 extends over 11 amino acids. This CDR3 is CASNRQTEQYF. CDR3 nucleotide sequence: TGTGCCAGCAACAGACAGACCGAGCAGTACTTC.

There are a few counts of this clonotype. The chain employs TRBV12-3 or TRBV12-4 and TRBJ2-1; TRBD2 matches at 12 bases. CDR3 length: 16 residues. V dropped 4 bases and J dropped 7; count of bases not matched to a gene: 8. CDR3 nucleotide sequence: TGTGCCAGCAGTTCCCTAGCGGGAGGGCTGGTAAATGAGCAGTTCTTC. This gives the protein CASSSLAGGLVNEQFF.

This clonotype appeared many times. The chain couples TRBV28 to TRBJ2-4; D gene uncertain. V lost 6 bases to trimming and J lost 0 bases, with 21 bases between them. Germline V CDR1 and CDR2: MDHEN, SYDVKM. The CDR3 runs to 18 residues. The CDR3 DNA reads TGTGCCAGCAGAGGGATTAGTGGTAGTAAGATAGCCAAAAACATTCAGTACTTC. Translated: CASRGISGSKIAKNIQYF.

This clonotype was detected many times. This chain uses TRBV6-5 with TRBJ2-1; D may be TRBD1 (6 bases). The CDR3 has 13 amino acids. Trimming removed 7 bases from V and 5 bases from J, with 12 bases in between. CDR1 is MNHEY, CDR2 SVGAGI, per germline. CDR3 protein: CASKGQSNNEQFF. In DNA form, the CDR3 reads TGTGCCAGCAAAGGACAGTCGAACAATGAGCAGTTCTTC.

This clonotype was detected ten times or more. The J gene is TRBJ1-5, the V gene TRBV12-3 or TRBV12-4; D ambiguous. V lost 5 bases and J 9 bases, leaving 11 bases between the germline ends. The CDR3 is 12 amino acids. The CDR3 loop is CASSPNPAPQHF. Written as DNA, the CDR3 is TGTGCCAGCAGTCCAAACCCGGCGCCCCAGCATTTT.

This chain joins TRBV20-1 and TRBJ1-4; D unresolved. Germline CDR1 reads DFQATT; CDR2 reads SNEGSKA (reference sequence). The CDR3 consists of 11 residues. V lost 7 bases to trimming and J lost 6 bases, with 9 bases between them. The CDR3 sequence: CSVGLDEKLFF. CDR3 sequence (DNA): TGCAGTGTTGGGCTGGATGAAAAACTGTTTTTT.

This clonotype was recorded a few times. J is TRBJ2-1 and V is TRBV28, with D maybe TRBD2 (6 bases). This CDR3 contains 13 residues. Between the trimmed V and J ends, which lost 4 bases and 4 bases, there was a span of 8 bases. CDR1 and CDR2 (germline): MDHEN, SYDVKM. For the CDR3, the DNA is TGTGCCAGCAGTTCGGGACTTTACAATGAGCAGTTCTTC. This gives the protein CASSSGLYNEQFF.

This clonotype was counted between two and nine times. The chain has TRBV20-1 and TRBJ1-1; TRBD1 is a possible D gene (5 bases). The CDR3 has 14 amino acids. CDR1 and CDR2 (germline): DFQATT, SNEGSKA (reference sequence). Deletions cut 6 bases from V and 0 bases from J, with 14 bases between. CDR3: CSAPDGHLNTEAFF. The DNA of the CDR3 is TGCAGTGCCCCCGATGGACATCTGAACACTGAAGCTTTCTTT.

The CDR3 DNA sequence: TGTGCCAGCAGTTTATCGATCTCTAGACGCCACGAGCAGTACTTC. This translates into CASSLSISRRHEQYF. The V gene is TRBV27, the J gene TRBJ2-7; D uncertain. Trimming shortened V by 0 bases and J by 5 bases, and 14 bases separated the two germline ends. In germline, CDR1 is MNHEY, CDR2 SMNVEV (reference sequence). The length of the CDR3 is 15 residues.

This clonotype turned up a few times. V usage is TRBV7-9 and J usage is TRBJ2-3; D is undetermined. The CDR3 has 14 residues. V shed 1 base and J shed 2 bases, with 7 bases lying between them. Per the germline V gene, CDR1 is SEHNR and CDR2 is FQNEAQ (reference sequence). The CDR3: CASSLGYNTDTQYF. Written as DNA, the CDR3 is TGTGCCAGCAGCTTAGGGTACAACACAGATACGCAGTATTTT.

The table lists this clonotype with a few counts. The rearrangement joins TRBV12-3 or TRBV12-4 to TRBJ1-6; the D gene is possibly TRBD1 (5 bases). CDR3 size: 15 residues. Deletions cut 1 base from V and 7 bases from J, with 11 bases between. DNA of the CDR3: TGTGCCAGCAGTTTAGAAGGACAAGAAAATTCACCCCTCCACTTT. This codes for CASSLEGQENSPLHF.

The rearrangement links TRBV7-9 to TRBJ2-5; D not resolved. The germline V gene has CDR1 SEHNR and CDR2 FQNEAQ (reference sequence). V lost 5 bases, J lost 3 bases, and 10 bases lay in between. The CDR3 has 13 residues. CDR3 region: CASSRRSEETQYF. CDR3 coding DNA: TGTGCCAGCAGCAGGCGTTCTGAAGAGACCCAGTACTTC. Based on the CDR3 plus reference TRBV7-9 and TRBJ2-5, the full variable domain is DTGVSQNPRHKITKRGQNVTFRCDPISEHNRLYWYRQTLGQGPEFLTYFQNEAQLEKSRLLSDRFSAERPKGSFSTLEIQRTEQGDSAMYLCASSRRSEETQYFGPGTRLLVL.

This clonotype was detected ten times or more. The chain employs TRBV4-1 and TRBJ1-2, with D hard to call. This CDR3 contains 13 residues. Germline CDR1 reads MGHRA; CDR2 reads YSYEKL. V dropped 3 bases and J dropped 4 bases, with 9 bases sitting between them. The CDR3 nucleotides are TGCGCCAGCAGCCATGGCACCCTCTATGGCTACACCTTC. Protein product: CASSHGTLYGYTF.

This clonotype has just a few counts. The chain carries TRBV2 and TRBJ1-2, with TRBD1 matching over 7 bases. V lost 3 bases, J lost 3 bases, and 7 bases stayed unmatched. There are 15 residues in the CDR3. Germline assignment: CDR1 SNHLY and CDR2 FYNNEI. CDR3 amino acids: CASSDGDREYYGYTF. The CDR3 nucleotides read TGTGCCAGCAGTGATGGTGACAGGGAGTACTATGGCTACACCTTC. The complete variable domain, with remaining parts taken from reference TRBV2 and TRBJ1-2, reads EPEVTQTPSHQVTQMGQEVILRCVPISNHLYFYWYRQILGQKVEFLVSFYNNEISEKSEIFDDQFSVERPDGSNFTLKIRSTKLEDSAMYFCASSDGDREYYGYTFGSGTRLTVV.

This clonotype has more than one count but fewer than ten. This sequence joins TRBV24-1 and TRBJ2-1; no definite D call. The V and J ends lost 1 base and 7 bases respectively, with 10 bases between them. The CDR3 consists of 14 residues. The germline CDR1 and CDR2 sequences are KGHDR and SFDVKD. The CDR3 region has the DNA TGTGCCACCAGTGATTTCTACTCCGGGAATGAGCAGTTCTTC. Its protein is CATSDFYSGNEQFF.

J is TRBJ1-1 and V is TRBV7-9; TRBD1 agrees at 8 bases. Germline CDR1 SEHNR, CDR2 FQNEAQ (reference sequence). With V trimmed by 4 bases and J by 2 bases, 9 bases remained unmatched. The CDR3 loop spans 16 amino acids. DNA for the CDR3: TGTGCCAGCAGCTCTTTTCGACAGGGGTCTAACACTGAAGCTTTCTTT. Translated, it gives CASSSFRQGSNTEAFF. The variable domain in full, completed from reference TRBV7-9 and TRBJ1-1, reads DTGVSQNPRHKITKRGQNVTFRCDPISEHNRLYWYRQTLGQGPEFLTYFQNEAQLEKSRLLSDRFSAERPKGSFSTLEIQRTEQGDSAMYLCASSSFRQGSNTEAFFGQGTRLTVV.

This clonotype has ten or more counts. This sequence joins TRBV20-1 and TRBJ2-7; unclear D gene. This CDR3 has 15 amino acids. Trimming pared 0 bases from V and 0 bases from J, leaving 12 bases between. Germline V gene sequence: CDR1 DFQATT, CDR2 SNEGSKA (reference sequence). The chain's CDR3 is CSARDISTSSYEQYF. Here the CDR3 DNA reads TGCAGTGCTAGAGATATATCGACCAGCTCCTACGAGCAGTACTTC.

The chain joins TRBV2 to TRBJ2-7, with TRBD2 matching 10 bases. This CDR3 has 14 residues. Per the germline V gene, CDR1 is SNHLY and CDR2 is FYNNEI. The V and J ends lost 4 bases and 3 bases, in that order; junction bases with no gene match: 3. The CDR3 DNA follows: TGTGCCAGCAGTGGGGGACTAGCGTTCTACGAGCAGTACTTC. Protein: CASSGGLAFYEQYF.

A few counts support this clonotype. This chain connects TRBV10-2 to TRBJ1-1, with D tentatively TRBD1 (5 bases). Germline V gene data show CDR1 as WSHSY and CDR2 as SAAADI. The CDR3 has 13 amino acids. The V and J ends lost 7 bases and 4 bases respectively, with 13 bases between them. The CDR3 DNA reads as TGCGCCAGCAAATGGGGCGACGGCACTGAAGCTTTCTTT. Its translation is CASKWGDGTEAFF.

This clonotype was seen at least ten times. The chain uses TRBV11-2 and TRBJ2-4; perhaps TRBD2 as D (5 bases). V lost 5 bases and J 6 bases, leaving 8 bases between the germline ends. Germline V gene sequence: CDR1 SGHAT, CDR2 FQNNGV. This CDR3 has 12 residues. CDR3 sequence: CASSQTRNIQYF. The CDR3 DNA sequence: TGTGCCAGCAGCCAAACTAGAAACATTCAGTACTTC.

This rearrangement joins TRBV7-9 to TRBJ2-2; D might be TRBD1 (5 bases). The CDR3 consists of 15 residues. The V end was cut by 1 base, the J end by 5 bases, with 11 bases between. Germline CDR1 and CDR2: SEHNR and FQNEAQ (reference sequence). CDR3 nucleotide sequence: TGTGCCAGCAGCTTAGACCAGGGATGGACCGGGGAGCTGTTTTTT. The encoded protein is CASSLDQGWTGELFF.

This clonotype was seen a few times. The chain has TRBV7-8 and TRBJ1-3, with D maybe TRBD1 (5 bases). The V gene lost 3 bases and the J gene lost 9 bases, with 21 bases spanning the gap. CDR3 length: 16 residues. Germline V gene lookup returns CDR1 SGHVS and CDR2 FQNEAQ. DNA of the CDR3: TGTGCCAGCAGCTTTATGATCAAGGGGAGCATCACCACCATATATTTT. Translated: CASSFMIKGSITTIYF.